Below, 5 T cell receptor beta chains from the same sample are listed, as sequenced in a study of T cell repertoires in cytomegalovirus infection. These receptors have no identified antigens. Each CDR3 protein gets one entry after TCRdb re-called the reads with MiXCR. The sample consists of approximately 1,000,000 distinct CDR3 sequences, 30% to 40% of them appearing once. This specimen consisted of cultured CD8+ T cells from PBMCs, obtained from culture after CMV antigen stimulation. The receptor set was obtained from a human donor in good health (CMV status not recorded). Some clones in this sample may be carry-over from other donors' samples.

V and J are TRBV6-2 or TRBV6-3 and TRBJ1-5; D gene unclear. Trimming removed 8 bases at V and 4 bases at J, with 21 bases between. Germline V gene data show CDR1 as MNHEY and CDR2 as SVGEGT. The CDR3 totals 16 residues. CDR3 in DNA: TGTGCCAGCGGGCGGGATCCCCCCTTTGAGAATCAGCCCCAGCATTTT. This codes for CASGRDPPFENQPQHF.

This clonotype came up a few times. The CDR3 sequence is CATRGAGVNSPLHF. The CDR3 region has the DNA TGTGCCACCCGAGGGGCAGGGGTCAATTCACCCCTCCACTTT. The rearrangement joins TRBV6-1 to TRBJ1-6; D is possibly TRBD1 (6 bases). Deletions cut 10 bases from V and 7 bases from J, with 17 bases between. The CDR3 covers 14 residues. Germline loops: CDR1 MNHNS, CDR2 SASEGT.

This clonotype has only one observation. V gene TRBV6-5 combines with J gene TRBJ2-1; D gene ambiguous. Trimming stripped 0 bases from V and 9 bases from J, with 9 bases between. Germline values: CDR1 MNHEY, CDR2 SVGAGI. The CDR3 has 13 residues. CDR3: CASSYSLLTEQFF. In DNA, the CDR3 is TGTGCCAGCAGTTACTCCCTCTTAACTGAGCAGTTCTTC.

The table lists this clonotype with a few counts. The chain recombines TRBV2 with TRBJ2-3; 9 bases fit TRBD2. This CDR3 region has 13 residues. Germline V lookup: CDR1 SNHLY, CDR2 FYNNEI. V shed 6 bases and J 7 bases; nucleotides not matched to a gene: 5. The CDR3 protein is CASRAGGPNTQYF. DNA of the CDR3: TGTGCCAGCAGGGCGGGGGGGCCAAATACGCAGTATTTT.

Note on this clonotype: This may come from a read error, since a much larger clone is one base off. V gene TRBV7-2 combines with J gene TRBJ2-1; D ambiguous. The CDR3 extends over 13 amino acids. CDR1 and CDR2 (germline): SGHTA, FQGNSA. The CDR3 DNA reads TGTGCCAGCGGCTTCGTTCTGGGCAATGAGCAGTTCTTC. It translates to CASGFVLGNEQFF. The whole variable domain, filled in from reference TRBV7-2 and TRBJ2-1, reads GAGVSQSPSNKVTEKGKDVELRCDPISGHTALYWYRQSLGQGLEFLIYFQGNSAPDKSGLPSDRFSAERTGGSVSTLTIQRTQQEDSAVYLCASGFVLGNEQFFGPGTRLTVL.